The 5 T cell receptor beta chains listed next were all sequenced from one sample in a study of T cell responses to AZD1222 COVID-19 vaccine (dated by TCRdb to about 2021). The library came from the immunoSEQ multiplex PCR assay. Entries here come from immuneACCESS through TCRdb and include only in-frame sequences with V and J called. Some clones fail to appear in such tables; in the studies checked, an unresolved V gene covers under half of the shortfall, and the cause of the remainder is unknown. The table for this sample lists around 97,000 clones; about 90% of them were counted only once. The ten largest make up roughly 22% of the sample. Reading the label with the study, this specimen's time point is: baseline before first vaccination. Here the sequenced sample was peripheral blood, taken on day 0 of AZD1222 vaccination. Receptors originate from an adult in good health.

This clone was detected once. V usage is TRBV4-1 and J usage is TRBJ1-6, with unresolved D. The germline V and J ends were trimmed by 0 bases and 6 bases, with 9 bases remaining between them. The CDR3 is 15 residues long. Germline V gene lookup returns CDR1 MGHRA and CDR2 YSYEKL. CDR3 loop: CASSQEARINSPLHF. In nucleotides, the CDR3 is TGCGCCAGCAGCCAAGAGGCCAGGATTAATTCACCCCTCCACTTT.

The chain joins TRBV5-1 to TRBJ2-1; D is unresolved. CDR3 length equals 13 residues. V lost 3 bases and J 2 bases, leaving 6 bases between the germline ends. Per germline, CDR1 SGHRS and CDR2 YFSETQ. This CDR3 is CASSSAAYNEQFF. The CDR3 DNA is TGCGCCAGCAGCTCGGCAGCCTACAATGAGCAGTTCTTC.

The V and J genes are TRBV11-2 and TRBJ2-5; D is uncertain. The length of the CDR3 is 13 residues. V dropped 0 bases and J dropped 3 bases, with 5 bases sitting between them. The germline gives CDR1 SGHAT, CDR2 FQNNGV. Here the CDR3 reads CASSLEQKETQYF. The CDR3 nucleotides are TGTGCCAGCAGCTTAGAACAGAAAGAGACCCAGTACTTC.

V usage is TRBV6-2 or TRBV6-3 and J usage is TRBJ2-7; weak D call: TRBD1 (5 bases). V was trimmed by 4 bases and J by 4 bases, leaving 8 bases between them. The length of the CDR3 is 12 residues. Germline lookup yields CDR1 MNHEY and CDR2 SVGEGT. The CDR3 loop reads CASSSQGYEQYF. The CDR3, as DNA: TGTGCCAGCAGTTCCCAGGGTTACGAGCAGTACTTC.

CDR3 protein: CASSEFGDDRVGYTF. The CDR3 nucleotides read TGTGCCAGCAGTGAATTCGGGGATGATCGGGTTGGCTACACCTTC. The rearrangement uses TRBV6-1 and TRBJ1-2; D gene ambiguous. V lost 2 bases, J lost 7 bases, and 17 bases lay in between. Looked up from germline, CDR1 is MNHNS and CDR2 is SASEGT. The CDR3 is made up of 15 amino acids.